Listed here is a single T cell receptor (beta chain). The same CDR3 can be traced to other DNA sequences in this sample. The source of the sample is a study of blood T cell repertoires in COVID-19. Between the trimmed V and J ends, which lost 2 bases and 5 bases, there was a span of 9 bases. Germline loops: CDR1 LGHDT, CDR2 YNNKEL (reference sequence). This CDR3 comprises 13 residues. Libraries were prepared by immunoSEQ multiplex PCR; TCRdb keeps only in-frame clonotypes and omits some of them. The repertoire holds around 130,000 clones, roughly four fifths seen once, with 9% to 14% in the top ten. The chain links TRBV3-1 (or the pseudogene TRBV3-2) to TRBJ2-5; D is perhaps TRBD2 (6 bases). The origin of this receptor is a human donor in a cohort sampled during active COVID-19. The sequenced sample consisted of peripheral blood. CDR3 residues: CASSQSGEETQYF. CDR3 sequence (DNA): TGTGCCAGCAGCCAATCGGGGGAGGAGACCCAGTACTTC.